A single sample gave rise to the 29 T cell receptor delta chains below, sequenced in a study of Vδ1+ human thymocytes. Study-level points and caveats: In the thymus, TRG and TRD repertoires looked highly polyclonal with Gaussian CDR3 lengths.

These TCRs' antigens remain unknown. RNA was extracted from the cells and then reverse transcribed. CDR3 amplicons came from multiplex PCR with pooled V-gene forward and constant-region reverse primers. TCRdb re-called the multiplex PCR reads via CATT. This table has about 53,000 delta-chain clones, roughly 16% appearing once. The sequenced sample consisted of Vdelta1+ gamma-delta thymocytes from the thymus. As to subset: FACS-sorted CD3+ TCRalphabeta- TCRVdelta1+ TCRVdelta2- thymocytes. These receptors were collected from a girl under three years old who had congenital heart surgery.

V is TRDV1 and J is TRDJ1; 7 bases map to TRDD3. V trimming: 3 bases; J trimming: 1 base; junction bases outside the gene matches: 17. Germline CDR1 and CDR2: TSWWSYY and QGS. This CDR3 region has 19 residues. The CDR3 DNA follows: TGTGCTCTTGGGGACCCTGACCGGGATCTGGGGATAACCACCGATAAACTCATCTTT. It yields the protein CALGDPDRDLGITTDKLIF.

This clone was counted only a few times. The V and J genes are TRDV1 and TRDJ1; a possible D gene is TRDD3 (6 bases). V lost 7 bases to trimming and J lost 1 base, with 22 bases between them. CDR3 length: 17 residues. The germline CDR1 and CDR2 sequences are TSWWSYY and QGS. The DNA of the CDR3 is TGTGCTCTTGAATGGGGGGACACCCGCCGGGGCACCGATAAACTCATCTTT. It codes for CALEWGDTRRGTDKLIF.

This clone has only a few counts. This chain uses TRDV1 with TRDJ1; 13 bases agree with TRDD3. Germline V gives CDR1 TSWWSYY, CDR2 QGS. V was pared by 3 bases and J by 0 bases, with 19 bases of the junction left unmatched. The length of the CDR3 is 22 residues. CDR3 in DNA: TGTGCTCTTGGGGATTCGCCTCCGTCTGTACTGGGGGATACGGGGTACACCGATAAACTCATCTTT. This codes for CALGDSPPSVLGDTGYTDKLIF.

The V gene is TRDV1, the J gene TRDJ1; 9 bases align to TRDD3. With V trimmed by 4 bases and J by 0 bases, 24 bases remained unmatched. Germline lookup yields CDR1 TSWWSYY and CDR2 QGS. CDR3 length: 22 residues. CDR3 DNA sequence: TGTGCTCTTGGGGCCCTGGCCTTCCTTAAGGGGGATACCCCCAGATACACCGATAAACTCATCTTT. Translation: CALGALAFLKGDTPRYTDKLIF.

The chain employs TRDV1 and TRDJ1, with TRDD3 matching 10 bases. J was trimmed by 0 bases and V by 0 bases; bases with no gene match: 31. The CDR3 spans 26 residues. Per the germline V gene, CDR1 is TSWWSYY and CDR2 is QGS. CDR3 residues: CALGELGLRRSTGGSPLFEYTDKLIF. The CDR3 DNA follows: TGTGCTCTTGGGGAACTGGGTCTACGTCGAAGTACTGGGGGATCCCCCTTGTTCGAGTACACCGATAAACTCATCTTT.

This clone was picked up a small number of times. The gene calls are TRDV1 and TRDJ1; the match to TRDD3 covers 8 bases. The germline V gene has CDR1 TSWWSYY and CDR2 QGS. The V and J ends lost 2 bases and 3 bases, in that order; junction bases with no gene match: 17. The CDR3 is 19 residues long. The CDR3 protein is CALGEAVLRRGGYADKLIF. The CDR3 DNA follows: TGTGCTCTTGGGGAAGCGGTCCTACGTCGGGGGGGATATGCCGATAAACTCATCTTT.

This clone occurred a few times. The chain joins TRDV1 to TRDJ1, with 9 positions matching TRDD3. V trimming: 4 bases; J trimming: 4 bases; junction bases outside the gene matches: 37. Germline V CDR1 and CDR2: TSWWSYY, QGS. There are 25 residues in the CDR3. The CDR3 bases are TGTGCTCTTGGGGCCACTATTTGGGGGATATTTTTTGGAGGACGAAACGTCCGCCTGTACGATAAACTCATCTTT. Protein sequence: CALGATIWGIFFGGRNVRLYDKLIF.

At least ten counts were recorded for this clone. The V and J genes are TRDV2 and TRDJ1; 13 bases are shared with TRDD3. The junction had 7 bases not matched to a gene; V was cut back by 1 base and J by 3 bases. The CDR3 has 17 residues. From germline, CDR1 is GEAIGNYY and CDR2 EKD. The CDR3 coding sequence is TGTGCCTGTGACACGTACTGGGGGATACGCTTTTCCGATAAACTCATCTTT. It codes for CACDTYWGIRFSDKLIF.

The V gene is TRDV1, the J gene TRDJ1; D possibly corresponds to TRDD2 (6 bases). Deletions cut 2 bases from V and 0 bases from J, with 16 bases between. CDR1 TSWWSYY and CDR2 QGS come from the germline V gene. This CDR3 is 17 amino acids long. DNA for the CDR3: TGTGCTCTTGGGGAAACGGTCCTACAGAGGTACACCGATAAACTCATCTTT. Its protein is CALGETVLQRYTDKLIF.

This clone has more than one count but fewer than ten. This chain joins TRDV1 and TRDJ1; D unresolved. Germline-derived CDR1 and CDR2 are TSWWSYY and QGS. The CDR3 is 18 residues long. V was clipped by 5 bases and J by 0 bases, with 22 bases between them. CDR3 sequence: CALGSFKRPGLNTDKLIF. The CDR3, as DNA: TGTGCTCTTGGGAGTTTTAAACGACCGGGTCTTAACACCGATAAACTCATCTTT.

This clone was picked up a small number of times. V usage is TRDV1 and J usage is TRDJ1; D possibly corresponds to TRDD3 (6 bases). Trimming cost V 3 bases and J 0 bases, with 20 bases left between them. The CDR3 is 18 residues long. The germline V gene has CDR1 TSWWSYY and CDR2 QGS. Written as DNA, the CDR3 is TGTGCTCTTGGGGATAAGGGGCCTACTGGGAGATACACCGATAAACTCATCTTT. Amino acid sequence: CALGDKGPTGRYTDKLIF.

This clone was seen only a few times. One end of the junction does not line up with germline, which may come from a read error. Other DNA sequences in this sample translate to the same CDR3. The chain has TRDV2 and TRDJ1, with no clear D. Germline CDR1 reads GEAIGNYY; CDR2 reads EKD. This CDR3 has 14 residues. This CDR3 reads CACVPRYCTDKLIF. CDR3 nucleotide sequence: TGTGCCTGTGTTCCCCGGTACTGCACCGATAAACTCATCTTC.

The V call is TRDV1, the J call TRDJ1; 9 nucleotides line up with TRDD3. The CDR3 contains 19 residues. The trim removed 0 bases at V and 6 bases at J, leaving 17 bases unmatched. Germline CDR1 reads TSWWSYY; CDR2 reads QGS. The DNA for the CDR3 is TGTGCTCTTGGGGAACTGTCCTCCGGTACTGGGGGAAAAGGTAATAAACTCATCTTT. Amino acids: CALGELSSGTGGKGNKLIF.

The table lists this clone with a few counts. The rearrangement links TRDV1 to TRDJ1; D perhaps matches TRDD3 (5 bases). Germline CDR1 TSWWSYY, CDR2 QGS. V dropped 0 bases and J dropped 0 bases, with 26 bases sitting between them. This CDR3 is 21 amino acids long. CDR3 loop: CALGELGSKVLDQLYTDKLIF. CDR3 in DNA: TGTGCTCTTGGGGAACTAGGATCCAAAGTACTGGATCAGTTGTACACCGATAAACTCATCTTT.

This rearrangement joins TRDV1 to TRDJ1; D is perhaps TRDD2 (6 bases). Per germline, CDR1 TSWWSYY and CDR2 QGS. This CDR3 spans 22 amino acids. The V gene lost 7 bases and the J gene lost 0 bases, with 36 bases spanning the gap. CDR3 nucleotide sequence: TGTGCTCTTGAATCCTACAAGAGGACTCCCGGTCGGAAAAACCTGGACACCGATAAACTCATCTTT. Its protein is CALESYKRTPGRKNLDTDKLIF.

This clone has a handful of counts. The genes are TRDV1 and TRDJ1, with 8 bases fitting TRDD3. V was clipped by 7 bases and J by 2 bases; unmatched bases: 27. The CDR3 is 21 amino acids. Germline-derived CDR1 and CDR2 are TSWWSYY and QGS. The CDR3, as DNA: TGTGCTCTTGTACCGCACTACGCTTATGGGGGATTGGGGGAATTGACCGATAAACTCATCTTT. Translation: CALVPHYAYGGLGELTDKLIF.

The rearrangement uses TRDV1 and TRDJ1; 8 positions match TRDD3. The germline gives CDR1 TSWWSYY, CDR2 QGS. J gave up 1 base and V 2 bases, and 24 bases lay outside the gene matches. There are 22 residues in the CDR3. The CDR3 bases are TGTGCTCTTGGGGAAAGGGATCCTACGCGGAGTTTGGGGGATCAGGCCACCGATAAACTCATCTTT. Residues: CALGERDPTRSLGDQATDKLIF.

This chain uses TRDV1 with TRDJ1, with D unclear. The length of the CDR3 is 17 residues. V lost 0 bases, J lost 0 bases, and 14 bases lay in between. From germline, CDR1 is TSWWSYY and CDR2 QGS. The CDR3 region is CALGELLRSHYTDKLIF. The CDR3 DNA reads TGTGCTCTTGGGGAACTGCTCCGAAGTCACTACACCGATAAACTCATCTTT.

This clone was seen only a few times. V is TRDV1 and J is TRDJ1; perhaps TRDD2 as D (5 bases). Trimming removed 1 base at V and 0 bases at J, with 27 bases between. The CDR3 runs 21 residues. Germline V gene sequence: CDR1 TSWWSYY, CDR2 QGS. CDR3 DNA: TGTGCTCTTGGGGAACCCAAACCTACACCGATCAACCCCTTCTACACCGATAAACTCATCTTT. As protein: CALGEPKPTPINPFYTDKLIF.

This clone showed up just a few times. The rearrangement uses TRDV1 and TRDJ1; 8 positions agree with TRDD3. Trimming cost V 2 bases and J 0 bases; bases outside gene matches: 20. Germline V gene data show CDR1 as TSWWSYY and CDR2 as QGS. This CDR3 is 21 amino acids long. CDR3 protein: CALGEAIPPYWGVQNTDKLIF. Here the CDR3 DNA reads TGTGCTCTTGGGGAAGCCATTCCGCCGTACTGGGGGGTTCAAAACACCGATAAACTCATCTTT.

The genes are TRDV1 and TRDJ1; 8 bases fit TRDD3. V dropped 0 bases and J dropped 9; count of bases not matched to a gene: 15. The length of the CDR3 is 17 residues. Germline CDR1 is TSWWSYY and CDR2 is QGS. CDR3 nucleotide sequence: TGTGCTCTTGGGGAACTTTTTAACCTACGCCCACTGGGGGAACTCATCTTT. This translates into CALGELFNLRPLGELIF.

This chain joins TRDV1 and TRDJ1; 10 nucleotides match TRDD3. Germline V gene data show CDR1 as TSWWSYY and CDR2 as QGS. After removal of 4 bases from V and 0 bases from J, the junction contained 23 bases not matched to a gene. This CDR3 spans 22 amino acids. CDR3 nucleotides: TGTGCTCTTGGGGTCGAAGGCCCTCTCCCTGGGGGGGATACGAGGCACACCGATAAACTCATCTTT. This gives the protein CALGVEGPLPGGDTRHTDKLIF.

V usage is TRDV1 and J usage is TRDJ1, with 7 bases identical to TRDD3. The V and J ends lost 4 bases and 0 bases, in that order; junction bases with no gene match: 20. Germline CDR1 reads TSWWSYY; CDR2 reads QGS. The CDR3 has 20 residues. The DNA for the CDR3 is TGTGCTCTTGGGGCACTCCCCACGGGAGGGGATAGGGGGTACACCGATAAACTCATCTTT. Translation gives CALGALPTGGDRGYTDKLIF.

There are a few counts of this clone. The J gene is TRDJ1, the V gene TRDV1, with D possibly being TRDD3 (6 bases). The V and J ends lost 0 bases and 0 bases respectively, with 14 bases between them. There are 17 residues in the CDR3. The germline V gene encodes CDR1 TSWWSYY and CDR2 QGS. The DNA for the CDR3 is TGTGCTCTTGGGGAACTAGTTCCGGGGGACCACACCGATAAACTCATCTTT. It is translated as CALGELVPGDHTDKLIF.

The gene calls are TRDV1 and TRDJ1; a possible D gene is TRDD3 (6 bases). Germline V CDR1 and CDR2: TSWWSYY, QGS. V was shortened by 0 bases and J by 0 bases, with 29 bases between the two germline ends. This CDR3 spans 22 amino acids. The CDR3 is CALGELSFLVGGSRLYTDKLIF. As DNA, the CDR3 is TGTGCTCTTGGGGAACTTTCCTTTCTCGTTGGGGGTTCCCGACTGTACACCGATAAACTCATCTTT.

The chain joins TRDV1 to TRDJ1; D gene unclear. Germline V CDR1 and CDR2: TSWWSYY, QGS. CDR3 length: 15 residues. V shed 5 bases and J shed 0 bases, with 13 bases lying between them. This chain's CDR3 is CALGKPTLYTDKLIF. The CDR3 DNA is TGTGCTCTTGGGAAGCCCACCCTGTACACCGATAAACTCATCTTT.

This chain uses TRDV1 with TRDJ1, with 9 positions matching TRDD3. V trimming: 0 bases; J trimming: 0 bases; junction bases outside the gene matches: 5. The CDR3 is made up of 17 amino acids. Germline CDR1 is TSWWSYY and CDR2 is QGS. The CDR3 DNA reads TGTGCTCTTGGGGAACTACGCGGGGGATACAACACCGATAAACTCATCTTT. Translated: CALGELRGGYNTDKLIF.

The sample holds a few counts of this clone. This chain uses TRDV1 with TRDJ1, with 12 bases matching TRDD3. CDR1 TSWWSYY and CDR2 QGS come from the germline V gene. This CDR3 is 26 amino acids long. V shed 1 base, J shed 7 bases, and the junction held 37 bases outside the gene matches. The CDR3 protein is CALGEREPRTSFTHWGIHPSSFKLIF. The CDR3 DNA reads TGTGCTCTTGGGGAACGGGAGCCCCGTACTTCCTTCACCCACTGGGGGATACATCCCTCCTCCTTTAAACTCATCTTT.

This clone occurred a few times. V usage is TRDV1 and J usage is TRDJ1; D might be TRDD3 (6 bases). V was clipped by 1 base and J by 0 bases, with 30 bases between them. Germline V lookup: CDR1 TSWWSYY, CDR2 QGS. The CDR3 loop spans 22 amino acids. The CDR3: CALGEHSWSRGLLGIYTDKLIF. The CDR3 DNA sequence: TGTGCTCTTGGGGAACATTCATGGTCAAGGGGGTTACTGGGAATCTACACCGATAAACTCATCTTT.